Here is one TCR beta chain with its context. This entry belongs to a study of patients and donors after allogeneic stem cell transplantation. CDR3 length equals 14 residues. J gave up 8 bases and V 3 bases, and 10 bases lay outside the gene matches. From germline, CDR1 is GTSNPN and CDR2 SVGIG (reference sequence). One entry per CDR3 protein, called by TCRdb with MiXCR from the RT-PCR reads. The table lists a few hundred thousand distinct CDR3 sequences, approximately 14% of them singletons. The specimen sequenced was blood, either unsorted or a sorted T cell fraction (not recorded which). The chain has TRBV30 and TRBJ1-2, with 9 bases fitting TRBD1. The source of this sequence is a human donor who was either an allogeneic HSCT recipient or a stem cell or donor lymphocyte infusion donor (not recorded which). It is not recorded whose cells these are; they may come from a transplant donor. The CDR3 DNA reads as TGTGCCTGGAGAGCCGGGACAGGGTGGAAAGGCTACACCTTC. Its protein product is CAWRAGTGWKGYTF.